Listed below are T cell receptor beta chains from one sample, sequenced in a study of OX40 agonist ivuxolimab in advanced cancers. The table came from immunoSEQ multiplex PCR; TCRdb's copy has only in-frame clones and leaves some out. Of some 90,000 clones in the sample, more than 75% were seen once. Sequencing used CD4+ or CD8+ T cells sorted from blood, obtained in a trial of the OX40 agonist ivuxolimab. The receptors come from an adult with an advanced solid tumor such as melanoma, head and neck, liver or kidney cancer. Both conserved end residues are part of each CDR3. D genes are given only for firm matches. The size entry is marked missing in some rows and otherwise reads once, few, many or a size class.

j_call: TRBJ2-6; d_call: .; clone_size: .; v_call: TRBV11-3; cdr3_nt: TGTGCCAGCAGCTTAGATTCGGGGGCTGGGGCCAACGTCCTGACTTTC; cdr3_aa: CASSLDSGAGANVLTF
j_call: TRBJ2-6; d_call: .; clone_size: .; v_call: TRBV7-3; cdr3_nt: TGTGCCAGCAGCTCAGAAGTCAGGAACTCTGGGGCCAACGTCCTGACTTTC; cdr3_aa: CASSSEVRNSGANVLTF
j_call: TRBJ2-2; d_call: .; clone_size: .; v_call: TRBV5-1; cdr3_nt: TGCGCCAGCAGCTTGGGGGGTACGAACACCGGGGAGCTGTTTTTT; cdr3_aa: CASSLGGTNTGELFF
j_call: TRBJ2-7; d_call: .; clone_size: .; v_call: TRBV9; cdr3_nt: TGTGCCAGCAGCGCCACGGACCCCTACGAGCAGTACTTC; cdr3_aa: CASSATDPYEQYF
j_call: TRBJ1-2; d_call: .; clone_size: .; v_call: TRBV18; cdr3_nt: TGTGCCAGCTCACGGGACAAATTCTATGGCTACACCTTC; cdr3_aa: CASSRDKFYGYTF
j_call: TRBJ1-1; d_call: .; clone_size: .; v_call: TRBV5-6; cdr3_nt: TGTGCCAGCAGTCTCGGGCGGGCGGGAGATGAAGCTTTCTTT; cdr3_aa: CASSLGRAGDEAFF
j_call: TRBJ1-4; d_call: .; clone_size: .; v_call: TRBV2; cdr3_nt: TGTGCCAGCGGGCAGGAAACTAATGAAAAACTGTTTTTT; cdr3_aa: CASGQETNEKLFF
j_call: TRBJ1-5; d_call: .; clone_size: .; v_call: TRBV15; cdr3_nt: TGTGCCACCAGCAGGGGCGGGAGCAATCAGCCCCAGCATTTT; cdr3_aa: CATSRGGSNQPQHF
j_call: TRBJ2-5; d_call: TRBD1; clone_size: .; v_call: TRBV5-1; cdr3_nt: TGCGCCAGCAGCCCGACAGGGGAAGAGACCCAGTACTTC; cdr3_aa: CASSPTGEETQYF
j_call: TRBJ1-3; d_call: .; clone_size: .; v_call: TRBV6-4; cdr3_nt: TGTGCCAGCAGTGAGAGTAAGTTCTTCCTCTCTGGAAACACCATATATTTT; cdr3_aa: CASSESKFFLSGNTIYF
j_call: TRBJ1-1; d_call: .; clone_size: once; v_call: TRBV5-1; cdr3_nt: TGCGCCAGCAGCTTGGCGCCAGGGGTGAACACTGAAGCTTTCTTT; cdr3_aa: CASSLAPGVNTEAFF
j_call: TRBJ1-1; d_call: .; clone_size: few; v_call: TRBV30; cdr3_nt: TGTGCCTGGAGTCGAGCCACTGAAGCTTTCTTT; cdr3_aa: CAWSRATEAFF
j_call: TRBJ1-6; d_call: .; clone_size: .; v_call: TRBV5-1; cdr3_nt: TGCGCCAGCAGCACAACAGAGTATAATTCACCCCTCCACTTT; cdr3_aa: CASSTTEYNSPLHF
j_call: TRBJ1-2; d_call: .; clone_size: once; v_call: TRBV19; cdr3_nt: TGTGCCAGTATCATACCGTGGGGACGAAAAATCTATGGCTACACCTTC; cdr3_aa: CASIIPWGRKIYGYTF
j_call: TRBJ2-7; d_call: TRBD1; clone_size: .; v_call: TRBV6-5; cdr3_nt: TGTGCCAGCAGTTACTCGACACAGGGGTCCCCATACGAGCAGTACTTC; cdr3_aa: CASSYSTQGSPYEQYF
j_call: TRBJ2-2; d_call: .; clone_size: .; v_call: TRBV28; cdr3_nt: TGTGCCAGCGGTTGGGGTTCCCGCACCGGGGAGCTGTTTTTT; cdr3_aa: CASGWGSRTGELFF
j_call: TRBJ1-1; d_call: .; clone_size: .; v_call: TRBV6-1; cdr3_nt: TGTGCCAGCAGTGAAGCTACAAGCGGCGACACTGAAGCTTTCTTT; cdr3_aa: CASSEATSGDTEAFF
j_call: TRBJ2-7; d_call: .; clone_size: once; v_call: TRBV6-6; cdr3_nt: TGTGCCAGCAGTTACGGGCGGGACTCCTACGAGCAGTACTTC; cdr3_aa: CASSYGRDSYEQYF
j_call: TRBJ2-3; d_call: TRBD1; clone_size: .; v_call: TRBV5-1; cdr3_nt: TGCGCCAGCGTCCGGGACAGATACACAGATACGCAGTATTTT; cdr3_aa: CASVRDRYTDTQYF
j_call: TRBJ1-3; d_call: TRBD1; clone_size: .; v_call: TRBV5-1; cdr3_nt: TGCGCCAGCAGCATAGGACAGGGACGCTCTGGAAACACCATATATTTT; cdr3_aa: CASSIGQGRSGNTIYF
j_call: TRBJ1-4; d_call: .; clone_size: many; v_call: TRBV7-6; cdr3_nt: TGTGCCAGCAGCTTAGGAGATGGTGGTGAAAAACTGTTTTTT; cdr3_aa: CASSLGDGGEKLFF
j_call: TRBJ2-1; d_call: TRBD1; clone_size: .; v_call: TRBV11-3; cdr3_nt: TGTGCCAGCAGCTTAGTGCAGGGGGCCTACAATGAGCAGTTCTTC; cdr3_aa: CASSLVQGAYNEQFF
j_call: TRBJ1-2; d_call: .; clone_size: .; v_call: TRBV28; cdr3_nt: TGTGCCATCGAAACAGGGACTAACTATGGCTACACCTTC; cdr3_aa: CAIETGTNYGYTF
j_call: TRBJ1-2; d_call: .; clone_size: .; v_call: TRBV4-2; cdr3_nt: TGTGCCAGCAAAGAAGTGGGGAACTATGGCTACACCTTC; cdr3_aa: CASKEVGNYGYTF
j_call: TRBJ1-2; d_call: .; clone_size: once; v_call: TRBV7-2; cdr3_nt: TGTGCCAGCAGCTTATCCCCAGATAACTATGGCTACACCTTC; cdr3_aa: CASSLSPDNYGYTF
j_call: TRBJ2-7; d_call: .; clone_size: .; v_call: TRBV27; cdr3_nt: TGTGCCAGCAGTCAAACAGGGCGCGAGCAGTACTTC; cdr3_aa: CASSQTGREQYF
j_call: TRBJ2-1; d_call: .; clone_size: .; v_call: TRBV5-4; cdr3_nt: TGTGCCAGCAGCTTGACTAGGTACAATGAGCAGTTCTTC; cdr3_aa: CASSLTRYNEQFF
j_call: TRBJ1-1; d_call: TRBD1; clone_size: .; v_call: TRBV11-3; cdr3_nt: TGTGCCAGCAGCTTGGGGACAGGGTTCGACACTGAAGCTTTCTTT; cdr3_aa: CASSLGTGFDTEAFF
j_call: TRBJ2-7; d_call: .; clone_size: .; v_call: TRBV7-8; cdr3_nt: TGTGCCAGCAGCTCAACTAGTAGCTACGAGCAGTACTTC; cdr3_aa: CASSSTSSYEQYF
j_call: TRBJ2-1; d_call: .; clone_size: .; v_call: TRBV9; cdr3_nt: TGTGCCAGCAGCGTAGGGGGTAGCACCTACAATGAGCAGTTCTTC; cdr3_aa: CASSVGGSTYNEQFF
j_call: TRBJ2-3; d_call: .; clone_size: once; v_call: TRBV5-1; cdr3_nt: TGCGCCAGCAGCTTGGAGGGTGGGGGCACAGATACGCAGTATTTT; cdr3_aa: CASSLEGGGTDTQYF
j_call: TRBJ1-6; d_call: TRBD1; clone_size: once; v_call: TRBV30; cdr3_nt: TGTGCGGGGGACAGAGCAAATTCACCCCTCCACTTT; cdr3_aa: CAGDRANSPLHF
j_call: TRBJ2-6; d_call: TRBD1; clone_size: .; v_call: TRBV27; cdr3_nt: TGTGCCAGCAGTAAACCCGACAGGGTTGGGGCCAACGTCCTGACTTTC; cdr3_aa: CASSKPDRVGANVLTF
j_call: TRBJ1-1; d_call: .; clone_size: few; v_call: TRBV5-6; cdr3_nt: TGTGCCAGCAGCCCGGGCCCAGGCGCTTACACTGAAGCTTTCTTT; cdr3_aa: CASSPGPGAYTEAFF
j_call: TRBJ2-7; d_call: .; clone_size: .; v_call: TRBV28; cdr3_nt: TGTGCCAGCAGCCACTACGAGCAGTACTTC; cdr3_aa: CASSHYEQYF
j_call: TRBJ2-7; d_call: .; clone_size: .; v_call: TRBV6-5; cdr3_nt: TGTGCCAGCACCAACAGTCTCACCTACGAGCAGTACTTC; cdr3_aa: CASTNSLTYEQYF
j_call: TRBJ2-5; d_call: .; clone_size: .; v_call: TRBV5-1; cdr3_nt: TGCGCCAGCAGCTTGGAGGGGGAGACCCAGTACTTC; cdr3_aa: CASSLEGETQYF
j_call: TRBJ2-3; d_call: .; clone_size: .; v_call: TRBV7-2; cdr3_nt: TGTGCCAGCAGCCCCGGTAGCACAGATACGCAGTATTTT; cdr3_aa: CASSPGSTDTQYF
j_call: TRBJ1-1; d_call: TRBD1; clone_size: .; v_call: TRBV7-2; cdr3_nt: TGTGCCAGCAGCGTCGACAGGGGTGGGGACACTGAAGCTTTCTTT; cdr3_aa: CASSVDRGGDTEAFF